The entry that follows covers one T cell receptor beta chain sequence. The entry originates in a study of blood T cell repertoires in COVID-19. Overall study: COVID-19 samples collected from the United States, Italy and Spain covered acute and convalescent phases.

This CDR3 contains 16 residues. How the authors handled the data: Amplification from reference gene primers served as the basis for estimated nucleated cell counts. Produced via immunoSEQ multiplex PCR; TCRdb's table is partial and in-frame only. D and trimming come from the DNA, and the V and J calls and clone size come from that table. The sample lists 250,000 or so clones; about 89% were seen once. Study members were between about 18 and 100 years old and lived in approximately 25 US regions. All recovered Cohort 3 donors got two negative PCRs, got clearance, or saw symptom resolution. The chain recombines TRBV21-1 with TRBJ2-1; TRBD1, the D gene given by the table, was not confirmed from the DNA. TRBV21-1 has pseudogene status. The receptor was isolated from a man aged 40-50 years who had recovered from COVID-19. The sequenced sample consisted of PBMCs or T cells enriched from blood (not recorded which). Here the CDR3 DNA reads TGTGCCAGCACCACACAAAGAGACAGGGTCCACAATGAGCAGTTCTTC. Its protein is CASTTQRDRVHNEQFF.